This T cell receptor beta chain appears in the sequencing data of a study of vaccination and CD4 T cells after COVID-19. Germline CDR1 and CDR2: SGHTA and FQGNSA. CDR3 length: 16 amino acids. V lost 2 bases, J lost 4 bases, and 5 bases stayed unmatched. Sequencing of DNA taken from cultured CD4+ T cells relied on the Oncomine TCR Beta short-read assay. It was from cultured CD4+ T cells that genomic DNA was extracted. TCRdb itself ran the PCR reads through MiXCR, one entry per CDR3 protein. In the table there are fewer than 9,000 distinct CDR3 sequences, under 45% of which are singletons. Noted treatment: roughly ten-day PBMC culture with coronavirus spike peptide pools or control peptides (ViraFEST assay). Ahead of the COVID-19 pandemic (2011-2018), the CD4+ T cells of the unexposed donor were collected. Expanded clonotypes were found by TCR sequencing after peptide-pool stimulation (ViraFEST). Comments on this clonotype: Antigen specificity is unknown.

The V call is TRBV7-2, the J call TRBJ2-1; 10 positions agree with TRBD1. The sequence derives from a human donor in good health. Sequencing input: CD4+ T cells from blood, cultured in vitro. The CDR3 DNA is TGTGCCAGCAGCTTAATCCGGGACAGGGGTTACAATGAGCAGTTCTTC. Translation gives CASSLIRDRGYNEQFF.